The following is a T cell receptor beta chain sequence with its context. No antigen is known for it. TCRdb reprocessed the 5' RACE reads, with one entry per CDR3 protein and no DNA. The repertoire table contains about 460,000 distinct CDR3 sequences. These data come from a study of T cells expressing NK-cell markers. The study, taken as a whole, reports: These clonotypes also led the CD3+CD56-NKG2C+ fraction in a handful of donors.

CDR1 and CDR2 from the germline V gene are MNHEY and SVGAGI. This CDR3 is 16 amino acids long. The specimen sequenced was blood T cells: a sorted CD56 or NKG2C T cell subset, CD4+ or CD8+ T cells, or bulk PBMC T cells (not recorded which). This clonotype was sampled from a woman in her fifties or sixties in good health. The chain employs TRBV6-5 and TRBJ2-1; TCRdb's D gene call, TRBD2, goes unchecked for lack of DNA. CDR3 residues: CASGPLGLAGDNEQFF.